This paragraph covers one TCR beta chain sequence. Assay used: immunoSEQ multiplex PCR; TCRdb lists only in-frame clones, some missing. The sample includes 150,000 to 200,000 clones, just over 85% of them seen just once. This sample is drawn from a study of control samples from healthy donors and cancer patients. The receptor was isolated from a woman in her 30s in good health. Sample: blood.

CDR3: CASSQDEAGWSNYGYTF. The CDR3 bases are TGTGCCAGCAGCCAAGATGAGGCAGGGTGGTCTAACTATGGCTACACCTTC. The chain is built from TRBV14 and TRBJ1-2; D might be TRBD1 (5 bases). Germline lookup yields CDR1 SGHDN and CDR2 FVKESK. Trimming pared 0 bases from V and 0 bases from J, leaving 14 bases between. The CDR3 has 17 amino acids.